This is a list of T cell receptor beta chains from one sample in a study of blood T cell repertoires in COVID-19. TCRdb's copy holds only in-frame clones and misses some; the assay was immunoSEQ multiplex PCR. Of around 130,000 clones listed, 70% to 90% are singletons. The specimen sequenced was peripheral blood. Receptor source: a human donor in a cohort sampled during active COVID-19. The CDR3 runs from the conserved cysteine through the conserved F or W. Fields, in order: CDR3 DNA, CDR3 protein, J gene, D gene, clone size, V gene. D genes are given only for firm matches. Only some rows state a clone size, as once, few, many or a class for expanded clones.

cdr3_nt: TGCGCCAGCAGCTTGGTGGGGCCCGGAAACACCATATATTTT; cdr3_aa: CASSLVGPGNTIYF; j_call: TRBJ1-3; d_call: -; clone_size: -; v_call: TRBV5-1
cdr3_nt: TGTGCCAGCAGCTACCCAGGGGAGGAGACCCAGTACTTC; cdr3_aa: CASSYPGEETQYF; j_call: TRBJ2-5; d_call: -; clone_size: -; v_call: TRBV5-4
cdr3_nt: TGCGCCAGCAGCTATTTAGGGGGCAGTCAAGAGACCCAGTACTTC; cdr3_aa: CASSYLGGSQETQYF; j_call: TRBJ2-5; d_call: TRBD1; clone_size: once; v_call: TRBV5-1
cdr3_nt: TGCGCCAGCAGCCAAAGCCCCCGTGGGAGCGGGCAATCCTACGAGCAGTACTTC; cdr3_aa: CASSQSPRGSGQSYEQYF; j_call: TRBJ2-7; d_call: -; clone_size: -; v_call: TRBV4-1
cdr3_nt: TGCGCCAGCAGCCTGGGACAGGCGACATATGGCTACACCTTC; cdr3_aa: CASSLGQATYGYTF; j_call: TRBJ1-2; d_call: TRBD1; clone_size: once; v_call: TRBV5-1
cdr3_nt: TGTGCCAGCAGTCGCGGACTAGCGGGGACCTACGAGCAGTACTTC; cdr3_aa: CASSRGLAGTYEQYF; j_call: TRBJ2-7; d_call: TRBD2; clone_size: -; v_call: TRBV27
cdr3_nt: TGCGCCAGCAGCTGGGGGGACAGGGAAGACACAGATACGCAGTATTTT; cdr3_aa: CASSWGDREDTDTQYF; j_call: TRBJ2-3; d_call: TRBD1; clone_size: -; v_call: TRBV5-1
cdr3_nt: TGTGCCAGCAGTGGGGGGGGGCCCCAAGAGACCCAGTACTTC; cdr3_aa: CASSGGGPQETQYF; j_call: TRBJ2-5; d_call: -; clone_size: -; v_call: TRBV2
cdr3_nt: TGTGCCAGCAGTCCAGGTTGGGGCGGCAATCAGCCCCAGCATTTT; cdr3_aa: CASSPGWGGNQPQHF; j_call: TRBJ1-5; d_call: -; clone_size: once; v_call: TRBV6-5
cdr3_nt: TGTGCCAGCAACAAAGACAGGGGAATCTACGAGCAGTACTTC; cdr3_aa: CASNKDRGIYEQYF; j_call: TRBJ2-7; d_call: TRBD1; clone_size: -; v_call: TRBV6-5
cdr3_nt: TGTGCCAGCAGTTTATCGGTCACTAGGAATGAGCAGTTCTTC; cdr3_aa: CASSLSVTRNEQFF; j_call: TRBJ2-1; d_call: -; clone_size: -; v_call: TRBV27
cdr3_nt: TGTGCCAGCAGTCTTCGGACTAGCGGGGGGGCTACAGATACGCAGTATTTT; cdr3_aa: CASSLRTSGGATDTQYF; j_call: TRBJ2-3; d_call: TRBD2; clone_size: -; v_call: TRBV6-2/TRBV6-3
cdr3_nt: TGTGCCTGGAGTGGGACAGTTTATAATTCACCCCTCCACTTT; cdr3_aa: CAWSGTVYNSPLHF; j_call: TRBJ1-6; d_call: -; clone_size: -; v_call: TRBV30
cdr3_nt: TGTGCCAGCTCATACCGGGACACAGCCTACGAGCAGTACTTC; cdr3_aa: CASSYRDTAYEQYF; j_call: TRBJ2-7; d_call: -; clone_size: -; v_call: TRBV18
cdr3_nt: TGTGCCTGGGGACTAGCGGGCTTTATCGCTAGCACAGATACGCAGTATTTT; cdr3_aa: CAWGLAGFIASTDTQYF; j_call: TRBJ2-3; d_call: TRBD2; clone_size: -; v_call: TRBV30
cdr3_nt: TGTGCCAGCAGCGTAGAGGCAGGGGGAATACGGGAGCAGTACTTC; cdr3_aa: CASSVEAGGIREQYF; j_call: TRBJ2-7; d_call: TRBD1; clone_size: -; v_call: TRBV9
cdr3_nt: TGTGCCAGCAGCACCGCCGGGGATTATAGCAATCAGCCCCAGCATTTT; cdr3_aa: CASSTAGDYSNQPQHF; j_call: TRBJ1-5; d_call: -; clone_size: -; v_call: TRBV7-9
cdr3_nt: TGTGCCAGCAGCCAGACACCGGGACAGGCTTATGGCTACACCTTC; cdr3_aa: CASSQTPGQAYGYTF; j_call: TRBJ1-2; d_call: TRBD1; clone_size: few; v_call: TRBV3-1/TRBV3-2
cdr3_nt: TGTGCCTTTGAGGGAAGCTCCTATAATTCACCCCTCCACTTT; cdr3_aa: CAFEGSSYNSPLHF; j_call: TRBJ1-6; d_call: -; clone_size: -; v_call: TRBV30
cdr3_nt: TGTGCCAGTTGGGGGTTGGGACTGGTGGAGAGTGAGCAGTTCTTC; cdr3_aa: CASWGLGLVESEQFF; j_call: TRBJ2-1; d_call: -; clone_size: few; v_call: TRBV27
cdr3_nt: TGTGCCAGCAGTTTAACCATAGCGTCCTACGAGCAGTACTTC; cdr3_aa: CASSLTIASYEQYF; j_call: TRBJ2-7; d_call: -; clone_size: -; v_call: TRBV28
cdr3_nt: TGTGCCAGCAGTGAACTGGGGGCTTCCACCAGGAACGAGCAGTACTTC; cdr3_aa: CASSELGASTRNEQYF; j_call: TRBJ2-7; d_call: -; clone_size: -; v_call: TRBV6-1
cdr3_nt: TGTGCCAGCAGCTTGGGGGACATGGGCTATGGCTACACCTTC; cdr3_aa: CASSLGDMGYGYTF; j_call: TRBJ1-2; d_call: -; clone_size: many; v_call: TRBV5-4
cdr3_nt: TGTGCCAGCCAAGATGGAGGGCGACGGGAGACCCAGTACTTC; cdr3_aa: CASQDGGRRETQYF; j_call: TRBJ2-5; d_call: -; clone_size: -; v_call: TRBV6-5
cdr3_nt: TGTGCCACCAGTGCTTCACAGGGTCCCCAAGAGACCCAGTACTTC; cdr3_aa: CATSASQGPQETQYF; j_call: TRBJ2-5; d_call: -; clone_size: -; v_call: TRBV24-1
cdr3_nt: TGCGCCAGCAGTGACCAGGCGGCGGGACGCTCCTACGAGCAGTACTTC; cdr3_aa: CASSDQAAGRSYEQYF; j_call: TRBJ2-7; d_call: -; clone_size: -; v_call: TRBV5-1
cdr3_nt: TGTGCCAGCAGGGAACAGGGGGGGAAATCACCCCTCCACTTT; cdr3_aa: CASREQGGKSPLHF; j_call: TRBJ1-6; d_call: TRBD1; clone_size: -; v_call: TRBV27
cdr3_nt: TGTGCCAGCAGCTTAGAGACTAGCGGATTCACAGATACGCAGTATTTT; cdr3_aa: CASSLETSGFTDTQYF; j_call: TRBJ2-3; d_call: TRBD2; clone_size: -; v_call: TRBV7-8
cdr3_nt: TGTGCCAGCAGTTTCCGCTATGGCTACACCTTC; cdr3_aa: CASSFRYGYTF; j_call: TRBJ1-2; d_call: -; clone_size: -; v_call: TRBV28
cdr3_nt: TGTGCCAGCAGCTTGGGGACAGACGTCTATGGCTACACCTTC; cdr3_aa: CASSLGTDVYGYTF; j_call: TRBJ1-2; d_call: -; clone_size: -; v_call: TRBV5-4